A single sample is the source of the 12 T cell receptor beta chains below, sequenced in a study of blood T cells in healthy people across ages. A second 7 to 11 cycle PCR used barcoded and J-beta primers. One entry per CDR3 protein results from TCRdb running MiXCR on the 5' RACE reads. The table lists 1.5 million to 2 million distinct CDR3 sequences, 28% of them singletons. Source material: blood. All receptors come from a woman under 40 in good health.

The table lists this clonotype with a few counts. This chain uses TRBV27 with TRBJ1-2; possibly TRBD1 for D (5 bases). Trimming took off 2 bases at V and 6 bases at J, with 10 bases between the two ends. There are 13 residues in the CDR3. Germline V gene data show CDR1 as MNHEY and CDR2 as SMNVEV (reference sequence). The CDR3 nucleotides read TGTGCCAGCAGTTTAGCAGGGACCCATGGCTACACCTTC. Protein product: CASSLAGTHGYTF.

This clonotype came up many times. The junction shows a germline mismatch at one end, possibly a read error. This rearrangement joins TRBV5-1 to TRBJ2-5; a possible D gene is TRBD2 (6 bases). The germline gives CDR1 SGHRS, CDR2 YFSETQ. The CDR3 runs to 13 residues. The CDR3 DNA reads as TGTGCCAGCAGCTACCAGGGAGGCGAGACCCAGTACTTC. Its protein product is CASSYQGGETQYF.

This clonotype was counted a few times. In nucleotides, the CDR3 is TGCGCCAGCAGCCAAGAAATGGGCAGGTGGGGACAGCCCCAGCATTTT. Translation gives CASSQEMGRWGQPQHF. The rearrangement links TRBV4-1 to TRBJ1-5; D remains ambiguous. Looked up from germline, CDR1 is MGHRA and CDR2 is YSYEKL. The CDR3 is 16 residues long. The V end was cut by 0 bases, the J end by 7 bases, with 16 bases between.

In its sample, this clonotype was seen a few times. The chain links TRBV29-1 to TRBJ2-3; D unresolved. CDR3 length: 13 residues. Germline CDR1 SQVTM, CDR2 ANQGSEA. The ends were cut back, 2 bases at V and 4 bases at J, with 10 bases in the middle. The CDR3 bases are TGCAGCGTTGAACTAGGGCCCCCAGATACGCAGTATTTT. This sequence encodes CSVELGPPDTQYF.

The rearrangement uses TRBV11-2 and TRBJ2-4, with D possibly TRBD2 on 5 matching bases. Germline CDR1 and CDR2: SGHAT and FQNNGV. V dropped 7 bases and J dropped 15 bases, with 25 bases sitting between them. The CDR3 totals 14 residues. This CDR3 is CASIPESGVQRRYF. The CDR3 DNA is TGTGCCAGCATCCCTGAGTCCGGGGTGCAGCGGAGGTACTTC.

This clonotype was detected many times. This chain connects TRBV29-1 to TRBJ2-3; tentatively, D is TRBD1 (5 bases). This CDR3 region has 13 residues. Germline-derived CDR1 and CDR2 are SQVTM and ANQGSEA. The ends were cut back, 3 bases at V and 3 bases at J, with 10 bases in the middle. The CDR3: CSVETAPTDTQYF. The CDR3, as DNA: TGCAGCGTTGAGACAGCCCCTACAGATACGCAGTATTTT.

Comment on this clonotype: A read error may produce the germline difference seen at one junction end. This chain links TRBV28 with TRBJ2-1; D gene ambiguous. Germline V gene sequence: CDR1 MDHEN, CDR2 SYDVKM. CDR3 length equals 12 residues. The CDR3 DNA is TGTGCCAGCAGTCTCCTTGGTTTTGAGCTGTTCTTC. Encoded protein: CASSLLGFELFF.

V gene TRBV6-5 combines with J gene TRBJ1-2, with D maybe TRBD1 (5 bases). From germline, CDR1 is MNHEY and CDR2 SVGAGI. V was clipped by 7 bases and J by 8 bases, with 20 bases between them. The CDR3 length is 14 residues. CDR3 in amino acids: CASIPSDRARGYTF. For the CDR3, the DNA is TGTGCCAGCATCCCGTCAGACAGAGCAAGGGGCTACACCTTC.

This CDR3 reads CASGLLVETKEQYF. In DNA, the CDR3 is TGTGCTAGTGGTTTACTCGTAGAGACTAAGGAGCAGTACTTC. The rearrangement uses TRBV12-5 and TRBJ2-5; tentatively, D is TRBD2 (5 bases). The CDR3 spans 14 residues. Per germline, CDR1 LGHNT and CDR2 FRNRAP. Deletions cut 3 bases from V and 11 bases from J, with 19 bases between.

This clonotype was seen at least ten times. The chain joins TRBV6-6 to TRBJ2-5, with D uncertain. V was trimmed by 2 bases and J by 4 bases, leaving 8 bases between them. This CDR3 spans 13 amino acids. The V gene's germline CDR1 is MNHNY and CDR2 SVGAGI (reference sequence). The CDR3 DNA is TGTGCCAGCAGTTACGATGCGCTAGAGACCCAGTACTTC. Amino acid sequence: CASSYDALETQYF.

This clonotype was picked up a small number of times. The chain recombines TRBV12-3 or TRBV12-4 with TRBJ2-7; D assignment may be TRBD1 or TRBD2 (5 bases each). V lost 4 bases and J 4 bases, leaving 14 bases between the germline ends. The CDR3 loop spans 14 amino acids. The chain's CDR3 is CASSWALEGYEQYF. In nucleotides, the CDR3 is TGTGCCAGCAGTTGGGCCTTAGAGGGGTACGAGCAGTACTTC.

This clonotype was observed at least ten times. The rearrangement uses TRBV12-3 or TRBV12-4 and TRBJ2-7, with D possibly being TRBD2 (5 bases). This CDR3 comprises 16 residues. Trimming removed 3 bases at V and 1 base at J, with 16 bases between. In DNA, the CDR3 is TGTGCCAGCAGTTTTGGTATATCTGGCGGGTCCTACGAGCAGTACTTC. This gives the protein CASSFGISGGSYEQYF.